This TCR beta chain was recorded in a study of cytomegalovirus exposure and HLA in healthy donors. About the study: Of the donors genotyped, approximately 410 in all, 81% fell in the Caucasian-associated ancestry cluster. Points from the study as a whole: Compared with the roughly 700-donor mean, an Asian-associated ancestry cluster reportedly had fewer N-insertions, according to a later analysis. Researchers counted about 150 TCR beta chains as cytomegalovirus-associated.

Both 60 Vbeta primers and 13 Jbeta primers went into the PCR. Profiling relied on immunoSEQ multiplex PCR, and the TCRdb table lists in-frame clones only, not all of them. The sample has approximately 200,000 clones, 70% to 85% seen once; the top ten hold nearly 4.5%. With respect to this clone: Its antigen is unknown.

This CDR3 has 15 residues. V lost 9 bases to trimming and J lost 3 bases; unmatched junction nucleotides: 12. Germline CDR1 MNHNY, CDR2 SVGAGI (reference sequence). The sample consisted of PBMCs. The rearrangement joins TRBV6-6 to TRBJ2-3; the match to TRBD2 covers 7 bases. The sequence came from a woman aged 25 to 39 in good health and CMV-seropositive. The DNA of the CDR3 is TGTGCCAGGGACCTGATGACTAGCATTACAGATACGCAGTATTTT. Encoded protein: CARDLMTSITDTQYF.